The 22 T cell receptor beta chains presented below share a single source sample, sequenced in a study of blood T cell repertoires in COVID-19. Using immunoSEQ multiplex PCR, the repertoire was profiled, and TCRdb retains in-frame clones only, with some absent. Of 150,000 to 200,000 clones in the sample, approximately 80% were seen once. Material: PBMCs or T cells enriched from blood (not recorded which). The receptors were sampled from a man aged 45-60 years who had recovered from COVID-19.

V is TRBV5-1 and J is TRBJ2-1; D is undetermined. The germline V gene has CDR1 SGHRS and CDR2 YFSETQ. This CDR3 has 13 amino acids. V was pared by 0 bases and J by 6 bases, with 7 bases between. The CDR3, as DNA: TGCGCCAGCAGCTTGGGGCTTGGCAATGAGCAGTTCTTC. This encodes CASSLGLGNEQFF.

The chain combines TRBV28 with TRBJ2-2, with D possibly being TRBD1 (5 bases). The V gene's germline CDR1 is MDHEN and CDR2 SYDVKM. There are 14 residues in the CDR3. V gave up 7 bases and J gave up 3 bases, with 12 bases separating them. The CDR3 region has the DNA TGTGCCAGCAACCCACCGACAGACACCGGGGAGCTGTTTTTT. It yields the protein CASNPPTDTGELFF.

The chain has TRBV19 and TRBJ2-7, with a weak D call TRBD1 (7 bases). The CDR3 covers 14 residues. Germline V gives CDR1 LNHDA, CDR2 SQIVND (reference sequence). V shed 6 bases and J shed 7 bases, with 19 bases lying between them. CDR3 nucleotides: TGTGCCAGTAGCCCACAGGGGAGGAAGGGAGAGCAGTACTTC. It codes for CASSPQGRKGEQYF.

This chain uses TRBV24-1 with TRBJ2-1, with TRBD1 as a possible D gene (6 bases). Germline V gives CDR1 KGHDR, CDR2 SFDVKD. The ends were cut back, 5 bases at V and 7 bases at J, with 17 bases in the middle. This CDR3 region has 15 residues. CDR3 region: CATSGTGLGENEQFF. The CDR3, as DNA: TGTGCCACCAGTGGAACAGGGCTAGGGGAAAATGAGCAGTTCTTC.

The rearrangement joins TRBV19 to TRBJ2-7, with D perhaps matching TRBD2 (5 bases). The CDR3 is 16 amino acids. Germline CDR1 reads LNHDA; CDR2 reads SQIVND (reference sequence). Trimming took off 7 bases at V and 2 bases at J, with 21 bases between the two ends. The CDR3 spells CASTTAGEPKTYEQYF. DNA of the CDR3: TGTGCCAGTACCACCGCTGGGGAGCCTAAAACCTACGAGCAGTACTTC. The whole variable domain, remainder taken from reference TRBV19 and TRBJ2-7, is DGGITQSPKYLFRKEGQNVTLSCEQNLNHDAMYWYRQDPGQGLRLIYYSQIVNDFQKGDIAEGYSVSREKKESFPLTVTSAQKNPTAFYLCASTTAGEPKTYEQYFGPGTRLTVT.

This clone was detected once. This chain joins TRBV29-1 and TRBJ1-1; D perhaps matches TRBD1 (5 bases). Trimming removed 0 bases at V and 4 bases at J, with 9 bases between. This CDR3 has 13 residues. Germline values: CDR1 SQVTM, CDR2 ANQGSEA. As DNA, the CDR3 is TGCAGCGTTGAAGATCTCAGGGCCACTGAAGCTTTCTTT. This sequence encodes CSVEDLRATEAFF. The full variable domain, in which reference TRBV29-1 and TRBJ1-1 provide the parts outside the CDR3, is SAVISQKPSRDICQRGTSLTIQCQVDSQVTMMFWYRQQPGQSLTLIATANQGSEATYESGFVIDKFPISRPNLTFSTLTVSNMSPEDSSIYLCSVEDLRATEAFFGQGTRLTVV.

The chain has TRBV27 and TRBJ2-2; D possibly corresponds to TRBD1 (5 bases). This CDR3 spans 14 amino acids. Germline V gene sequence: CDR1 MNHEY, CDR2 SMNVEV (reference sequence). V was pared by 2 bases and J by 4 bases, with 8 bases between. The CDR3 loop is CASSLDQGTGELFF. Here the CDR3 DNA reads TGTGCCAGCAGTTTAGACCAGGGCACCGGGGAGCTGTTTTTT.

The rearrangement links TRBV3-1 (or the pseudogene TRBV3-2) to TRBJ2-1, with TRBD2 matching 15 bases. The V and J ends lost 0 bases and 12 bases, in that order; junction bases with no gene match: 6. The CDR3 loop spans 16 amino acids. Germline CDR1 and CDR2: LGHDT and YNNKEL (reference sequence). The CDR3, as DNA: TGTGCCAGCAGCCAAGACCCCGGACTAGCGGGGGGGCCGCAGTTCTTC. Protein sequence: CASSQDPGLAGGPQFF.

The V gene is TRBV11-2, the J gene TRBJ2-2; TRBD1 is a possible D gene (5 bases). Germline assignment: CDR1 SGHAT and CDR2 FQNNGV. The CDR3 extends over 15 amino acids. Between the trimmed V and J ends, which lost 3 bases and 1 base, there was a span of 9 bases. This chain's CDR3 is CASSFLTGNTGELFF. The CDR3 DNA reads as TGTGCCAGCAGCTTCCTCACAGGGAACACCGGGGAGCTGTTTTTT.

The chain links TRBV5-5 to TRBJ2-3, with 9 positions matching TRBD1. The CDR3 is 15 amino acids. The germline V gene has CDR1 SGHKS and CDR2 YYEKEE (reference sequence). The trim removed 3 bases at V and 0 bases at J, leaving 2 bases unmatched. The CDR3, as DNA: TGTGCCAGCAGCTGGGGACAGGGTAGCACAGATACGCAGTATTTT. This gives the protein CASSWGQGSTDTQYF.

The chain is built from TRBV28 and TRBJ1-2; D possibly corresponds to TRBD1 (5 bases). This CDR3 has 11 amino acids. CDR1 is MDHEN, CDR2 SYDVKM, per germline. V lost 10 bases and J 1 base, leaving 7 bases between the germline ends. The CDR3 DNA is TGTGCCATAGGACATAACTATGGCTACACCTTC. Its protein is CAIGHNYGYTF.

The rearrangement links TRBV10-3 to TRBJ1-2, with unresolved D. CDR3 length: 18 residues. Looked up from germline, CDR1 is ENHRY and CDR2 is SYGVKD. V was shortened by 0 bases and J by 1 base, with 18 bases between the two germline ends. CDR3 nucleotides: TGTGCCATCAGTGAGTCCCGGGCAGCGCGGGGTCTTAACTATGGCTACACCTTC. Its translation: CAISESRAARGLNYGYTF.

The chain couples TRBV27 to TRBJ2-4; 12 positions agree with TRBD2. The CDR3 extends over 19 amino acids. Germline CDR1 MNHEY, CDR2 SMNVEV (reference sequence). Trimming took 5 bases from V and 0 from J; bases not matched to a gene: 11. The DNA for the CDR3 is TGTGCCAGCAGTCCCAGGACTAGCGGGGAGTCACTAGCCAAAAACATTCAGTACTTC. Its translation is CASSPRTSGESLAKNIQYF.

This clone was seen repeatedly, ten times or more. The chain couples TRBV6-4 to TRBJ1-2; D unclear. CDR1 and CDR2 (germline): MRHNA, SNTAGT. The CDR3 is 14 amino acids. Trimming took 6 bases from V and 7 from J, leaving 18 bases between them. CDR3 sequence reads: CASSPSPGNGGYTF. For the CDR3, the DNA is TGTGCCAGCAGCCCCTCGCCCGGGAATGGTGGCTACACCTTC.

The V call is TRBV30, the J call TRBJ1-5; 8 nucleotides agree with TRBD1. The V and J ends lost 3 bases and 0 bases, in that order; junction bases with no gene match: 4. Germline lookup yields CDR1 GTSNPN and CDR2 SVGIG (reference sequence). This CDR3 has 15 amino acids. CDR3 loop: CAWSPDRGSNQPQHF. The CDR3 nucleotides read TGTGCCTGGAGCCCCGACAGGGGTAGCAATCAGCCCCAGCATTTT.

The chain combines TRBV7-9 with TRBJ1-1; TRBD1 might be the D (5 bases). The V gene lost 5 bases and the J gene lost 6 bases, with 13 bases spanning the gap. From germline, CDR1 is SEHNR and CDR2 FQNEAQ (reference sequence). This CDR3 comprises 13 residues. The CDR3 loop reads CASSPAGSAEAFF. In DNA, the CDR3 is TGTGCCAGCAGCCCCGCAGGGTCCGCTGAAGCTTTCTTT.

The DNA for the CDR3 is TGTGCCAGCAGCTTAGTAAACTCCTACGAGCAGTACTTC. Its protein is CASSLVNSYEQYF. The chain uses TRBV11-2 and TRBJ2-7; D remains ambiguous. Trimming shortened V by 1 base and J by 0 bases, and 4 bases separated the two germline ends. Germline CDR1 is SGHAT and CDR2 is FQNNGV. The CDR3 runs 13 residues.

This clone was found once. V and J are TRBV19 and TRBJ2-5; D possibly corresponds to TRBD2 (5 bases). The V end lost 4 bases, the J end lost 6 bases, and 21 bases lay between the germline ends. This CDR3 contains 16 residues. Germline-derived CDR1 and CDR2 are LNHDA and SQIVND (reference sequence). The CDR3 nucleotides read TGTGCCAGTAGTAAAGGAGGCGGAACCAGCGGAAAGACCCAGTACTTC. Translating gives CASSKGGGTSGKTQYF.

This sequence joins TRBV5-4 and TRBJ2-3, with TRBD2 matching 14 bases. CDR3 length equals 16 residues. The germline V gene has CDR1 SGHNT and CDR2 YYREEE (reference sequence). J was trimmed by 3 bases and V by 4 bases; bases with no gene match: 4. This chain's CDR3 is CASSRGTSGGTDTQYF. The DNA of the CDR3 is TGTGCCAGCAGCCGGGGGACTAGCGGGGGTACAGATACGCAGTATTTT.

There are a few counts of this clone. V is TRBV9 and J is TRBJ1-3; no definite D call. V dropped 0 bases and J dropped 2 bases, with 12 bases sitting between them. Germline CDR1 is SGDLS and CDR2 is YYNGEE. CDR3 length: 16 amino acids. The CDR3 loop reads CASSVARSLAGNTIYF. CDR3 DNA: TGTGCCAGCAGCGTAGCTCGCAGTCTAGCTGGAAACACCATATATTTT.

This sequence joins TRBV19 and TRBJ2-3; 7 bases map to TRBD1. This CDR3 region has 14 residues. Germline CDR1 and CDR2: LNHDA and SQIVND (reference sequence). Losses at the gene ends were 6 bases for V and 0 bases for J; bases not matched to a gene: 3. CDR3 sequence (DNA): TGTGCCAGTAGACAGGGGATTAGCACAGATACGCAGTATTTT. This translates into CASRQGISTDTQYF.

The V and J genes are TRBV7-8 and TRBJ1-2, with TRBD1 matching 10 bases. Losses at the gene ends were 5 bases for V and 5 bases for J; bases not matched to a gene: 11. This CDR3 is built from 16 residues. Germline loops: CDR1 SGHVS, CDR2 FQNEAQ. Written as DNA, the CDR3 is TGTGCCAGCAGCCGAGTAAGGACAGGGGGACATTATGGCTACACCTTC. Residues: CASSRVRTGGHYGYTF.